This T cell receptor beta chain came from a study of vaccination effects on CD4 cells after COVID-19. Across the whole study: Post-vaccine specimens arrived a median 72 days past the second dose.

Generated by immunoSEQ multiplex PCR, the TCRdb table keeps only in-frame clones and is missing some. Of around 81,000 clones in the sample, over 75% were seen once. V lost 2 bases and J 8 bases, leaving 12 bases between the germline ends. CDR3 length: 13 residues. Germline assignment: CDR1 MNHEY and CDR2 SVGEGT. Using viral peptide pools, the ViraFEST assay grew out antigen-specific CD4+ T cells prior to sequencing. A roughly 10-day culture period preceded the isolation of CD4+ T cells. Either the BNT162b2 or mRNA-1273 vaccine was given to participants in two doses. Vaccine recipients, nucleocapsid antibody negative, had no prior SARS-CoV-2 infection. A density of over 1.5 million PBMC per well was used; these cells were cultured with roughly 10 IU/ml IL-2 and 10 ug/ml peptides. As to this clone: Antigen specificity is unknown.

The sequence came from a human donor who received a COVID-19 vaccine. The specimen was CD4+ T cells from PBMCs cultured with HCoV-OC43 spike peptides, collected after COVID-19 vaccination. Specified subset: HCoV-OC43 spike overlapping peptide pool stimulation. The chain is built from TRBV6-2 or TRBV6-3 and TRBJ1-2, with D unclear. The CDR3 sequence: CASSYVGPDGYTF. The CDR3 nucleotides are TGTGCCAGCAGTTACGTTGGGCCCGACGGCTACACCTTC.